These 14 T cell receptor beta chains were all obtained from the same sample, sequenced in a study of human T cells and chemical hapten exposure. Time point of the sample: pre-sensitization, week 0. Stated treatment: therapeutic diphenylcyclopropenone sensitization with weekly scalp DPC. Each CDR3 protein is one row after TCRdb ran MiXCR on the RACE reads. This sample has some 360,000 distinct CDR3 sequences, with roughly 4.6% found just once. The sequencing here drew on whole blood, taken in connection with sensitization to the hapten diphenylcyclopropenone (DPC). The receptors come from a woman in her 50s with alopecia areata. Some clones in this sample may be carry-over from other donors' samples.

In this sample, this clonotype turned up many times. J is TRBJ2-1 and V is TRBV9, with 8 bases fitting TRBD2. Germline-derived CDR1 and CDR2 are SGDLS and YYNGEE. The CDR3 is 16 residues long. The V gene end was trimmed by 1 base and the J gene end by 4 bases; junction bases not matched to a gene: 7. CDR3 region: CASSVISGRGYNEQFF. As DNA, the CDR3 is TGTGCCAGCAGCGTAATCAGCGGGAGAGGGTACAATGAGCAGTTCTTC.

This clonotype was counted many times. V usage is TRBV11-2 and J usage is TRBJ2-3; a weak D match, TRBD2 (6 bases). The germline V and J ends were trimmed by 0 bases and 4 bases, with 20 bases remaining between them. The CDR3 runs 18 residues. The germline V gene has CDR1 SGHAT and CDR2 FQNNGV. The CDR3 is CASSLESGYSKVSDTQYF. The CDR3 DNA is TGTGCCAGCAGCTTAGAGAGCGGGTACTCTAAAGTTTCAGATACGCAGTATTTT.

This clonotype was detected many times. The chain couples TRBV18 to TRBJ1-1; the D is unclear. The CDR3 contains 13 residues. V was trimmed by 6 bases and J by 0 bases, leaving 8 bases between them. Per germline, CDR1 KGHSH and CDR2 LQKENI. CDR3 sequence reads: CASSGGMNTEAFF. Written as DNA, the CDR3 is TGTGCCAGCTCCGGTGGGATGAACACTGAAGCTTTCTTT.

There are many counts of this clonotype. This CDR3 is CASSLTGTSGYNEQFF. The CDR3 DNA reads as TGTGCCAGCAGCTTAACCGGGACTAGCGGTTACAATGAGCAGTTCTTC. This chain uses TRBV7-9 with TRBJ2-1; 11 nucleotides agree with TRBD2. The CDR3 sequence is 16 residues long. Trimming cost V 2 bases and J 4 bases; bases outside gene matches: 4. Looked up from germline, CDR1 is SEHNR and CDR2 is FQNEAQ (reference sequence).

The chain is built from TRBV7-2 and TRBJ2-1; TRBD1 is a possible D gene (6 bases). V was pared by 5 bases and J by 12 bases, with 11 bases between. From germline, CDR1 is SGHTA and CDR2 FQGNSA. The CDR3 extends over 11 amino acids. CDR3 coding DNA: TGTGCCAGCAGCCCGGACAGATGGCAGTTCTTC. Encoded protein: CASSPDRWQFF.

This clonotype was seen a few times. The V and J genes are TRBV3-1 and TRBJ1-5; D is uncertain. The CDR3 is 15 residues long. V lost 0 bases and J lost 4, with 10 bases in between. From germline, CDR1 is LGHDT and CDR2 YNNKEL (reference sequence). The CDR3 nucleotides are TGTGCCAGCAGCCAAGAGATGTCTCTAAATCAGCCCCAGCATTTT. It is translated as CASSQEMSLNQPQHF. The full variable domain, with the rest looked up from reference TRBV3-1 and TRBJ1-5, is DTAVSQTPKYLVTQMGNDKSIKCEQNLGHDTMYWYKQDSKKFLKIMFSYNNKELIINETVPNRFSPKSPDKAHLNLHINSLELGDSAVYFCASSQEMSLNQPQHFGDGTRLSIL.

At least ten counts were recorded for this clonotype. V gene TRBV5-1 combines with J gene TRBJ2-7; D is possibly TRBD1 (6 bases). The germline gives CDR1 SGHRS, CDR2 YFSETQ. Deletions cut 4 bases from V and 6 bases from J, with 8 bases between. The CDR3 contains 11 residues. The CDR3 loop reads CASSGQREQYF. In DNA, the CDR3 is TGCGCCAGCAGCGGACAGCGCGAGCAGTACTTC.

The gene calls are TRBV24-1 and TRBJ2-7; 10 bases align to TRBD1. This CDR3 spans 15 amino acids. J lost 2 bases, V lost 5 bases, and 5 bases had no gene match. Germline V gene data show CDR1 as KGHDR and CDR2 as SFDVKD. As DNA, the CDR3 is TGTGCCACCAGTGCAACCGGGACAGGGGCCTACGAGCAGTACTTC. This sequence encodes CATSATGTGAYEQYF.

This chain links TRBV7-9 with TRBJ2-7, with 7 bases matching TRBD1. This CDR3 has 14 amino acids. V dropped 4 bases and J dropped 6; count of bases not matched to a gene: 9. The germline CDR1 and CDR2 sequences are SEHNR and FQNEAQ (reference sequence). The CDR3 nucleotides are TGTGCCAGCAGCTCTCAGGGGGTGATTGGCGAGCAGTACTTC. This gives the protein CASSSQGVIGEQYF.

The CDR3 region has the DNA TGTGCCAGCTCACCAATCGGGGGACATGAAGCTTTCTTT. Its translation: CASSPIGGHEAFF. The chain has TRBV18 and TRBJ1-1, with a tentative D call TRBD1 (6 bases). This CDR3 is 13 amino acids long. V lost 2 bases to trimming and J lost 7 bases, with 11 bases between them. Germline loops: CDR1 KGHSH, CDR2 LQKENI.

This clonotype was observed at least ten times. The gene calls are TRBV9 and TRBJ2-2, with D unclear. Looked up from germline, CDR1 is SGDLS and CDR2 is YYNGEE. The CDR3 sequence is 15 residues long. The V end lost 0 bases, the J end lost 1 base, and 7 bases lay between the germline ends. The CDR3 bases are TGTGCCAGCAGCGTAGAGGCTGGGAACACCGGGGAGCTGTTTTTT. Amino acids: CASSVEAGNTGELFF. Looking up the rest from reference TRBV9 and TRBJ2-2 gives the full variable domain: DSGVTQTPKHLITATGQRVTLRCSPRSGDLSVYWYQQSLDQGLQFLIQYYNGEERAKGNILERFSAQQFPDLHSELNLSSLELGDSALYFCASSVEAGNTGELFFGEGSRLTVL.

This clonotype appeared many times. The chain has TRBV5-6 and TRBJ1-6; D gene unclear. Germline V CDR1 and CDR2: SGHDT, YYEEEE. The CDR3 consists of 14 residues. Deletions cut 1 base from V and 7 bases from J, with 9 bases between. The CDR3 sequence is CASSLMGWNSPLHF. DNA of the CDR3: TGTGCCAGCAGCTTGATGGGATGGAATTCACCCCTCCACTTT.

This clonotype was seen many times. The genes are TRBV29-1 and TRBJ1-6; D not certain. The CDR3 totals 13 residues. Trimming removed 6 bases from V and 8 bases from J, with 14 bases in between. Looked up from germline, CDR1 is SQVTM and CDR2 is ANQGSEA. CDR3 sequence (DNA): TGCAGCGTAAAAGGGCAGTCGGATTCACCCCTCCACTTT. It is translated as CSVKGQSDSPLHF.

This clonotype occurred many times. The chain combines TRBV4-2 with TRBJ1-1; D perhaps matches TRBD1 (6 bases). Trimming cost V 5 bases and J 5 bases, with 15 bases left between them. The V gene's germline CDR1 is LGHNA and CDR2 YNFKEQ. This CDR3 contains 14 residues. CDR3 bases: TGTGCCAGCAGCTCTGAAGGGGGAATAACTGAAGCTTTCTTT. Residues: CASSSEGGITEAFF.